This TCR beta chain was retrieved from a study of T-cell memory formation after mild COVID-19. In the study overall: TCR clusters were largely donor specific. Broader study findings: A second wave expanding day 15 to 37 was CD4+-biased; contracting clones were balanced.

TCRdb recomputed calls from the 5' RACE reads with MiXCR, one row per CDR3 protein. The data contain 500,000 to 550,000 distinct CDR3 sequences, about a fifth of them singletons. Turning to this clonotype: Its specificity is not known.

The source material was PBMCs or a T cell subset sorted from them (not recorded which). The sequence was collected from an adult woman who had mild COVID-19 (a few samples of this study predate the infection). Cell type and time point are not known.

The CDR3 DNA sequence: TGTGCCAGCAGCCCTGGACCCGAGGGGGATGGTTCACCCCTCCACTTT. The encoded protein is CASSPGPEGDGSPLHF. The chain couples TRBV11-2 to TRBJ1-6; perhaps TRBD1 as D (6 bases). The germline V gene encodes CDR1 SGHAT and CDR2 FQNNGV. Trimming shortened V by 5 bases and J by 9 bases, and 20 bases separated the two germline ends. This CDR3 comprises 16 residues.